These T cell receptor beta chains were read from a single sample in a study of blood T cell repertoires in COVID-19. The data were produced by immunoSEQ multiplex PCR, yet TCRdb's version contains in-frame clones alone and is incomplete. Here the sample spans some 48,000 clones, around 85% being singletons. The source material was peripheral blood. These TCRs come from a woman aged 60-70 years with acute or convalescent COVID-19. The CDR3 runs from the conserved cysteine through the conserved F or W. A D gene is named only where the DNA matches it firmly. A clone size is listed for some rows: how often the clone was seen (once, few, many), or a class if it is expanded.

TRBV10-3	.	TRBJ2-2	.	CAISDRGWGELFF	TGTGCCATCAGTGATAGGGGATGGGGGGAGCTGTTTTTT
TRBV29-1	TRBD1	TRBJ2-1	.	CSVAPGQGTGEQFF	TGCAGCGTTGCCCCTGGACAGGGGACGGGTGAGCAGTTCTTC
TRBV19	.	TRBJ2-5	.	CASSMGPISLDETQYF	TGTGCCAGTAGTATGGGCCCTATCAGCCTCGACGAGACCCAGTACTTC
TRBV11-2	TRBD2	TRBJ2-1	.	CASSLGPGLAGVGNEQFF	TGTGCCAGCAGCTTAGGCCCTGGACTAGCGGGAGTCGGGAATGAGCAGTTCTTC
TRBV29-1	.	TRBJ1-2	.	CSVEESETNYGYTF	TGCAGCGTTGAAGAATCGGAGACTAACTATGGCTACACCTTC
TRBV5-1	TRBD2	TRBJ2-1	.	CASSSSTGRAREQFF	TGCGCCAGCAGCTCCTCTACCGGGAGGGCTAGGGAGCAGTTCTTC
TRBV7-2	TRBD1	TRBJ1-5	.	CASSLAGTGVYGGNQPQHF	TGTGCCAGCAGCTTAGCCGGGACAGGCGTATATGGAGGCAATCAGCCCCAGCATTTT
TRBV6-2/TRBV6-3	TRBD2	TRBJ2-1	once	CASSSFSGRKDNEQFF	TGTGCCAGCAGTTCTTTTAGCGGGAGAAAGGACAATGAGCAGTTCTTC
TRBV7-2	.	TRBJ1-1	.	CASSRSLDPGTEAFF	TGTGCCAGCAGCCGTAGCCTAGACCCTGGCACTGAAGCTTTCTTT
TRBV27	.	TRBJ1-1	.	CASSLLRQMNTEAFF	TGTGCCAGCAGTTTATTGCGACAGATGAACACTGAAGCTTTCTTT
TRBV27	.	TRBJ2-2	.	CASSFPTGELFF	TGTGCCAGCAGTTTTCCTACCGGGGAGCTGTTTTTT
TRBV3-1/TRBV3-2	TRBD1	TRBJ1-4	.	CASSDRGLATNEKLFF	TGTGCCAGCAGCGACAGGGGCCTGGCAACTAATGAAAAACTGTTTTTT
TRBV18	.	TRBJ1-1	.	CASSPQLAGAGDTEAFF	TGTGCCAGCTCACCACAATTAGCTGGGGCTGGGGACACTGAAGCTTTCTTT
TRBV28	.	TRBJ1-2	.	CASKPQGNYGYTF	TGTGCCAGCAAACCGCAGGGTAACTATGGCTACACCTTC
TRBV7-2	.	TRBJ1-1	few	CASSFMAGNTEAFF	TGTGCCAGCAGCTTTATGGCAGGGAACACTGAAGCTTTCTTT
TRBV10-3	.	TRBJ1-1	.	CAISDFTGTEAFF	TGTGCCATCAGTGACTTCACCGGCACTGAAGCTTTCTTT
TRBV28	.	TRBJ1-1	.	CASSLSLDTEAFF	TGTGCCAGCAGTTTATCCCTTGACACTGAAGCTTTCTTT
TRBV7-8	TRBD1	TRBJ2-3	.	CASSQTGSSTDTQYF	TGTGCCAGCAGCCAGACAGGGTCTAGCACAGATACGCAGTATTTT
TRBV28	TRBD2	TRBJ2-1	.	CASSLSAGASSYNEQFF	TGTGCCAGCAGTTTATCTGCGGGAGCGAGCTCCTACAATGAGCAGTTCTTC
TRBV25-1	TRBD1	TRBJ1-2	.	CASSEYGTALVGDYGYTF	TGTGCCAGCAGTGAATATGGGACAGCCCTCGTCGGGGACTATGGCTACACCTTC
TRBV5-1	.	TRBJ1-3	once	CASSLDGSANSGNTIYF	TGCGCCAGCAGCTTGGATGGCAGCGCTAACTCTGGAAACACCATATATTTT
TRBV7-2	.	TRBJ1-1	.	CASSLGGRLNTEAFF	TGTGCCAGCAGCTTAGGGGGCAGACTGAACACTGAAGCTTTCTTT
TRBV5-1	.	TRBJ2-7	.	CASRPQTGSYEQYF	TGCGCCAGCAGACCGCAGACAGGTTCCTACGAGCAGTACTTC
TRBV6-6	.	TRBJ2-1	.	CASSQPGNEQFF	TGTGCCAGCAGTCAACCGGGGAATGAGCAGTTCTTC
TRBV6-5	.	TRBJ2-5	.	CASRRRVNQETQYF	TGTGCCAGCAGGAGGCGGGTAAATCAAGAGACCCAGTACTTC
TRBV7-6	.	TRBJ2-1	.	CASSLEDTRGSEQFF	TGTGCCAGCAGCTTAGAGGACACCCGGGGGTCGGAGCAGTTCTTC
TRBV12-3/TRBV12-4	.	TRBJ1-4	.	CASTSGGEKLFF	TGTGCCAGCACTTCGGGGGGTGAAAAACTGTTTTTT
TRBV6-6	.	TRBJ1-1	.	CASQGGRRTEAFF	TGTGCCAGCCAGGGAGGGAGGAGGACTGAAGCTTTCTTT
TRBV6-6	TRBD2	TRBJ2-1	.	CASSSPGLAGRRQFF	TGTGCCAGCTCCTCTCCGGGACTAGCGGGTCGAAGGCAGTTCTTC
TRBV3-1/TRBV3-2	.	TRBJ1-2	.	CASSPDAAREVGYTF	TGTGCCAGCAGCCCAGATGCAGCCAGGGAGGTTGGCTACACCTTC
TRBV11-2	.	TRBJ1-4	.	CASSLAGGEEKLFF	TGTGCCAGCAGCTTAGCCGGGGGAGAGGAAAAACTGTTTTTT
TRBV11-1	TRBD1	TRBJ1-1	many	CASSSDRVNTEAFF	TGTGCCAGCAGCTCGGACAGGGTGAACACTGAAGCTTTCTTT
TRBV25-1	.	TRBJ2-2	.	CASTDSNTGELFF	TGTGCCAGCACGGACAGCAACACCGGGGAGCTGTTTTTT
TRBV5-1	TRBD1	TRBJ1-1	.	CASSLQQGLNTEAFF	TGCGCCAGCAGCTTACAACAGGGGTTGAACACTGAAGCTTTCTTT
TRBV7-2	TRBD2	TRBJ2-1	once	CASSETSVSYNEQFF	TGTGCCAGCAGCGAGACTAGCGTTTCCTACAATGAGCAGTTCTTC
TRBV18	.	TRBJ2-1	.	CASSPNQISYNEQFF	TGTGCCAGCTCACCAAATCAGATCAGCTACAATGAGCAGTTCTTC
TRBV7-2	.	TRBJ1-3	.	CASSLEETSRNTIYF	TGTGCCAGCAGCTTAGAGGAGACCTCGAGAAACACCATATATTTT
TRBV7-9	TRBD2	TRBJ2-3	.	CASSHLAGGADTQYF	TGTGCCAGCAGTCATCTAGCGGGGGGCGCAGATACGCAGTATTTT
TRBV19	.	TRBJ1-1	once	CASSPPGRPSTEAFF	TGTGCCAGTAGTCCCCCCGGGAGGCCAAGCACTGAAGCTTTCTTT
TRBV7-9	.	TRBJ2-2	.	CARSLGLTGELFF	TGTGCCCGCAGCTTGGGACTCACCGGGGAGCTGTTTTTT
TRBV12-3/TRBV12-4	TRBD1	TRBJ2-7	.	CASSLTGGHEQYF	TGTGCCAGCAGTTTAACAGGGGGCCACGAGCAGTACTTC
TRBV4-1	.	TRBJ2-3	few	CASSPNFLRGAADTQYF	TGCGCCAGCAGCCCTAATTTCCTACGGGGGGCAGCAGATACGCAGTATTTT
TRBV3-1/TRBV3-2	.	TRBJ2-2	.	CASSGRVETGELFF	TGTGCCAGCAGTGGGCGGGTAGAAACCGGGGAGCTGTTTTTT